This paragraph covers one TCR beta chain sequence. Its antigen is undetermined. This entry comes from a study of vaccination effects on CD4 cells after COVID-19. In the ViraFEST assay, antigen-specific CD4+ clonotypes were identified by expansion after peptide-pool stimulation. It was after more than 8 days of culture that CD4+ T cells were isolated. Participants each got two BNT162b2 or mRNA-1273 vaccine doses. Cultures of a few million PBMC per well contained roughly 9.4 IU/ml IL-2 plus 10 ug/ml peptides. V was pared by 5 bases and J by 1 base, with 9 bases between. Germline CDR1 reads SGHRS; CDR2 reads YFSETQ. The CDR3 spans 13 residues. Profiled with immunoSEQ multiplex PCR; TCRdb holds only in-frame clones, not every one. This sample has tens of thousands of clones, with roughly 79% found just once.

Sample: CD4+ T cells from PBMCs cultured with HCoV-OC43 spike peptides, taken after COVID-19 vaccination. Stated subset: HCoV-OC43 spike overlapping peptide pool stimulation. The rearrangement uses TRBV5-1 and TRBJ1-1, with a weak D call TRBD1 (6 bases). The TCR sequence derives from a human donor who received a COVID-19 vaccine. As DNA, the CDR3 is TGCGCCAGCAGTTACAGGGAGAACACTGAAGCTTTCTTT. Residues: CASSYRENTEAFF.